The source of this TCR beta chain is a study of cytomegalovirus exposure and HLA in healthy donors. On this clone: Its cognate antigen is unknown.

The PCR was carried out with 60 Vbeta primers and 13 Jbeta primers. Clones were read by immunoSEQ multiplex PCR, and TCRdb kept only the in-frame ones, dropping some. Here the sample spans approximately 250,000 clones, roughly 78% being singletons. V lost 5 bases to trimming and J lost 5 bases, with 12 bases between them. CDR3 length: 13 residues. The V gene's germline CDR1 is SGHAT and CDR2 FQNNGV. Findings and limits, study-wide: Most of the CMV-associated TCR beta chains (in a later analysis) appeared to be HLA-restricted. In a later analysis, across HLA loci, associated TCR counts were highest for DRB1, lowest for HLA-C.

This chain links TRBV11-2 with TRBJ2-5; unclear D gene. Sample: PBMCs. This TCR was sampled from a boy aged 5-17 years in good health and CMV-seronegative. DNA for the CDR3: TGTGCCAGCAGCCTCAATACGCAGGAGACCCAGTACTTC. It specifies CASSLNTQETQYF.